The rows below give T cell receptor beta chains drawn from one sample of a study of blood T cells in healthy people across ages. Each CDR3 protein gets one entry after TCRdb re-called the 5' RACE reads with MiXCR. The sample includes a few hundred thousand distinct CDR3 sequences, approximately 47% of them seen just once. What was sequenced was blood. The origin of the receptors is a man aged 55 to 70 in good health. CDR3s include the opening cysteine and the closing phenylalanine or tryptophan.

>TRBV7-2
CASSLVHVASSYNEQFF
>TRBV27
CASSIGAGSPPYEQYF
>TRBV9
CASSLRPGQGSEQYF
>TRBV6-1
CASSEEEGYYGYTF
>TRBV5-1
CASSGTEAEAFF
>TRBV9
CASSVDRVPYNEQFF
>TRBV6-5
CASSADGGQFF
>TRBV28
CATSEWTGRSYEQYF
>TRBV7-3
CANSVGDNRGSEQFF
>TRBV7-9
CASSRTVYGYTF
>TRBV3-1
CASSQAVQGGTQYF
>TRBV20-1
CSARVSKNIQYF
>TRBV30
CAWSKLAGIGEQYF
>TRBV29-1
CSVWTGVYEQYF
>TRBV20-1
CSAVPTSGRNNEQFF
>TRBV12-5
CASGLGQLRDTQYF
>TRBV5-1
CASSLASGGANSETGTQYF
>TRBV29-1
CSVASSGQGAAYTQYF
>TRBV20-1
CSARGQGAWYGYTF
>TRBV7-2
CASSLAGSVSSEQYF
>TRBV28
CASRSPGQASYEQYF
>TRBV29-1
CSVPVDRKGGNEQFF
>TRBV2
CARGGTSRTDTQYF
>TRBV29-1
CSVDGQPGDYGYTF
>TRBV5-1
CASSFRDWNEQFF
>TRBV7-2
CASSLGPPSIQYQETQYF
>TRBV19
CASSLKGDRSGNEQFF
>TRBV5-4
CASSTDREGGYTF
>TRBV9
CASSATFNEQFF
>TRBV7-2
CASSYLAGGPYEQFF
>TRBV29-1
CSVRTGSSYNEQFF
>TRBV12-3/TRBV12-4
CASTNAGFSDTQYF
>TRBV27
CASSPPGTGYNEQYF
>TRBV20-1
CSASGLAEGCYNEQFF
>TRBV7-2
CASSLAGQIVETQYF
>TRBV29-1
CSVSTSYEQYF
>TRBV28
CASSLPQSGDTQYF
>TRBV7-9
CASSLAAPRGDNEQYF
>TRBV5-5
CASSLFNEQFF
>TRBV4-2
CASSQAGEGSPLHF